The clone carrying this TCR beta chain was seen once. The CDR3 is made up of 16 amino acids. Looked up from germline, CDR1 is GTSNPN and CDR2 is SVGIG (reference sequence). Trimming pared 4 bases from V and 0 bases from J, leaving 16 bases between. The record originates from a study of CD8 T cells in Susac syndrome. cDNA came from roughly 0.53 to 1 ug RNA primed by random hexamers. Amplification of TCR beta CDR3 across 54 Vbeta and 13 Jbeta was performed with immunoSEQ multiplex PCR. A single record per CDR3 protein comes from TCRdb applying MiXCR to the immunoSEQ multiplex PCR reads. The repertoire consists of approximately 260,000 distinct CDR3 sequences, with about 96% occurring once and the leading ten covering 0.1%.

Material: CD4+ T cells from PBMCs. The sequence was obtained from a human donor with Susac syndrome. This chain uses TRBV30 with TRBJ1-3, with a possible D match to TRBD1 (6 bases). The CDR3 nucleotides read TGTGCCTGGACTCTCCGACAGGACTACTCTGGAAACACCATATATTTT. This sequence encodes CAWTLRQDYSGNTIYF.